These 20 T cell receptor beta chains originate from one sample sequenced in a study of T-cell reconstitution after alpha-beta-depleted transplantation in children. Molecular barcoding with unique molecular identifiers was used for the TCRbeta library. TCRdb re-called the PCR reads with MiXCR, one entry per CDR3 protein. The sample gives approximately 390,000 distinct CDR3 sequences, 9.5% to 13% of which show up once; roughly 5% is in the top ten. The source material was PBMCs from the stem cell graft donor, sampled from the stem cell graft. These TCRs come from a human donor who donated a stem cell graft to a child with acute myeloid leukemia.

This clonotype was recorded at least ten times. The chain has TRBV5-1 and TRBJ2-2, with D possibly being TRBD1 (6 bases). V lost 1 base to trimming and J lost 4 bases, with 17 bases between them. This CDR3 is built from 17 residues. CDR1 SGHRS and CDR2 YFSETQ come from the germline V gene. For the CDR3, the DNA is TGCGCCAGCAGCTTGTCGCCAACAGGGTCGGGCACCGGGGAGCTGTTTTTT. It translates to CASSLSPTGSGTGELFF. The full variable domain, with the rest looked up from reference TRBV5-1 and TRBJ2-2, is KAGVTQTPRYLIKTRGQQVTLSCSPISGHRSVSWYQQTPGQGLQFLFEYFSETQRNKGNFPGRFSGRQFSNSRSEMNVSTLELGDSALYLCASSLSPTGSGTGELFFGEGSRLTVL.

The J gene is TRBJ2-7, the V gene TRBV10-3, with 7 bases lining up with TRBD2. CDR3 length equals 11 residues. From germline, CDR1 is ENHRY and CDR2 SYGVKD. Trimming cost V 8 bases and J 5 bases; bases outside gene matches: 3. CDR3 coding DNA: TGTGCCATCGGCCTAGCGGACGAGCAGTACGTC. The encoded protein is CAIGLADEQYV.

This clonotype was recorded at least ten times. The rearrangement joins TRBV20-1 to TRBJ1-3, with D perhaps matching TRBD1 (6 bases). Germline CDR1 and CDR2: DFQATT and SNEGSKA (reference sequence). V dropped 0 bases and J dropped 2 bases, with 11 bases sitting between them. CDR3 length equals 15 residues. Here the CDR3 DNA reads TGCAGTGCTAGAGATCCCCGACAGGCTGGAAACACCATATATTTT. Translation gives CSARDPRQAGNTIYF.

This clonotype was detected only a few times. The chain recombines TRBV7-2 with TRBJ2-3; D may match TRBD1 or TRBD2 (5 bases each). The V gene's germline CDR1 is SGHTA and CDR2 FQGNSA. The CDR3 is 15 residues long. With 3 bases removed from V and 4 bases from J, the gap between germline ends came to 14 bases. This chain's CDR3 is CASSFLGDGADTQYF. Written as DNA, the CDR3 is TGTGCCAGCAGCTTTTTGGGGGATGGGGCAGATACGCAGTATTTT.

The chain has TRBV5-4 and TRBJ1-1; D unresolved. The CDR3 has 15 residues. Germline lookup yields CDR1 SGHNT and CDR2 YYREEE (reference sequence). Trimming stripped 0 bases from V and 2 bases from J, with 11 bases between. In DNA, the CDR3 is TGTGCCAGCAGCTTGGACCCAGTAACCAACACTGAAGCTTTCTTT. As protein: CASSLDPVTNTEAFF.

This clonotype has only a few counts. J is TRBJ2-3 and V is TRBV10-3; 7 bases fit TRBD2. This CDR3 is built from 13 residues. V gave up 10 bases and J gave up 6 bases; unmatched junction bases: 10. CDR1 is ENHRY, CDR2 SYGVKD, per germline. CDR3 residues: CATGLEVPDTQYF. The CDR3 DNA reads TGTGCCACCGGACTAGAGGTCCCCGATACGCAGTATTTT.

The chain's CDR3 is CAWNNRESSYNEQFF. DNA for the CDR3: TGTGCCTGGAACAATAGGGAAAGTTCCTACAATGAGCAGTTCTTC. This chain links TRBV30 with TRBJ2-1; D call uncertain. This CDR3 has 15 residues. V gave up 4 bases and J gave up 1 base, with 14 bases separating them. Germline lookup yields CDR1 GTSNPN and CDR2 SVGIG (reference sequence).

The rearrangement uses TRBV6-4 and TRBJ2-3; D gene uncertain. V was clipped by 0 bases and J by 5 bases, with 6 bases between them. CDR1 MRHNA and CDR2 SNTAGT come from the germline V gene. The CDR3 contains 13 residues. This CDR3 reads CASSDSTRDTQYF. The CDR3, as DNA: TGTGCCAGCAGTGACTCAACGAGAGATACGCAGTATTTT.

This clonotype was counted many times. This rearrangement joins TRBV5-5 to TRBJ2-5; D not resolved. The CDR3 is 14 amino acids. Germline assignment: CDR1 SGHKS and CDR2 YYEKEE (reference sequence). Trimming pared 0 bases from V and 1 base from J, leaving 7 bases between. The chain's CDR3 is CASSLGASQETQYF. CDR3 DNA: TGTGCCAGCAGCTTGGGAGCGTCCCAAGAGACCCAGTACTTC.

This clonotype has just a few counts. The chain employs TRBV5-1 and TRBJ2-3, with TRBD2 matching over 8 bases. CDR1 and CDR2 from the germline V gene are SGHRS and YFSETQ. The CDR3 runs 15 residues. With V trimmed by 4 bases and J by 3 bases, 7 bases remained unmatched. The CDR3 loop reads CASSPGLEWTDTQYF. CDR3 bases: TGCGCCAGCAGCCCGGGACTAGAATGGACAGATACGCAGTATTTT.

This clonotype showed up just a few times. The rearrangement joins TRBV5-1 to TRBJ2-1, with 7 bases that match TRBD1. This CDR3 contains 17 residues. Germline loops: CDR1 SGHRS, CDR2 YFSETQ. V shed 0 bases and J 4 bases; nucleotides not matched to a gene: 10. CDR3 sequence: CASSLGLRGLPYNEQFF. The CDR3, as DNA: TGCGCCAGCAGCTTGGGGCTTAGGGGGCTTCCTTACAATGAGCAGTTCTTC.

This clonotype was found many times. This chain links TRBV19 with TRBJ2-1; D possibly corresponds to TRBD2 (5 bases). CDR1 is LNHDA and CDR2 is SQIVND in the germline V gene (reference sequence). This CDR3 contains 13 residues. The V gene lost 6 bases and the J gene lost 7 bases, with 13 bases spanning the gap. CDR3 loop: CASSLGSGNEQFF. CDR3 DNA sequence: TGTGCCAGTAGCCTGGGTTCGGGGAATGAGCAGTTCTTC.

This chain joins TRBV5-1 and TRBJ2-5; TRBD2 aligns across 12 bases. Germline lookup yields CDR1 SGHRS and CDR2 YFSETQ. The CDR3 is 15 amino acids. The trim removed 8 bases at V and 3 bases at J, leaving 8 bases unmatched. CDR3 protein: CASNRLAGEKETQYF. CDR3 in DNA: TGCGCCAGTAACCGACTAGCGGGGGAAAAAGAGACCCAGTACTTC.

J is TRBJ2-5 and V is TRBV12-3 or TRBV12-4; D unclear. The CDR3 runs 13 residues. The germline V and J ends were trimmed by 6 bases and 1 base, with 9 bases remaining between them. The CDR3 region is CASRVSPQETQYF. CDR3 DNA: TGTGCCAGCAGGGTATCGCCCCAAGAGACCCAGTACTTC.

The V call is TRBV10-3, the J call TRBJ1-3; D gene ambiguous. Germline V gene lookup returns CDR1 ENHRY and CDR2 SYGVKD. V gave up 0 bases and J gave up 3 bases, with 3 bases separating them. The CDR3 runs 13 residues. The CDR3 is CAISESNGNTIYF. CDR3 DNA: TGTGCCATCAGTGAGTCGAATGGAAACACCATATATTTT.

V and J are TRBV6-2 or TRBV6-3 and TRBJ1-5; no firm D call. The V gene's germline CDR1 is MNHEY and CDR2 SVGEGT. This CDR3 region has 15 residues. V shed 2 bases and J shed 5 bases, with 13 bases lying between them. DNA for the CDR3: TGTGCCAGCAGTTACACGTCCGATAGGGATCAGCCCCAGCATTTT. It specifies CASSYTSDRDQPQHF.

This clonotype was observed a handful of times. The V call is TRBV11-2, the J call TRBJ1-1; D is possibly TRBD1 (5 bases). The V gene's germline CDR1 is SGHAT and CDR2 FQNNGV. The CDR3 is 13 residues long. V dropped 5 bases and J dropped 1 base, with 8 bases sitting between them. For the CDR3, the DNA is TGTGCCAGCAGCGGACACACGAACACTGAAGCTTTCTTT. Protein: CASSGHTNTEAFF.

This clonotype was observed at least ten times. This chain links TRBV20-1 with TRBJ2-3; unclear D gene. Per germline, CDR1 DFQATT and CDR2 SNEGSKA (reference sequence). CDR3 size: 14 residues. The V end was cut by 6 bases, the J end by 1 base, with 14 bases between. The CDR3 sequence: CSAPRTWGTDTQYF. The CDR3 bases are TGCAGTGCCCCACGGACCTGGGGCACAGATACGCAGTATTTT.

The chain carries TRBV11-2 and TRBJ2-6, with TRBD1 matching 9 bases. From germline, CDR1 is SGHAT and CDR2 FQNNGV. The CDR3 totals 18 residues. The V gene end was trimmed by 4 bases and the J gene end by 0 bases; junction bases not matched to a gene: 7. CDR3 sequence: CASSSGTGIYSGANVLTF. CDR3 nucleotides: TGTGCCAGCAGCTCCGGGACAGGGATTTACTCTGGGGCCAACGTCCTGACTTTC.

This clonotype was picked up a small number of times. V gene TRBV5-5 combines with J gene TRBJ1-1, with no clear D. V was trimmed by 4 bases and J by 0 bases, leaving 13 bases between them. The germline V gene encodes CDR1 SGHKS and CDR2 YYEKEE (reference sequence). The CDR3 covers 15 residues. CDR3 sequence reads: CASSTEAPMNTEAFF. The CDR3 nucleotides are TGTGCCAGCAGCACGGAGGCACCCATGAACACTGAAGCTTTCTTT.